This T cell receptor (beta chain) was recovered during a study of CD8 T cells in Susac syndrome. Random hexamers were used to reverse transcribe about 0.45 to 1 ug of RNA. From the immunoSEQ multiplex PCR reads, TCRdb called clonotypes with MiXCR, one entry per CDR3 protein. Among approximately 190,000 distinct CDR3 sequences listed, approximately 94% were seen once. This receptor was obtained from a human donor in good health. Sequenced: CD4+ T cells from PBMCs.

The CDR3 DNA reads as TGTGCCAGCACCGAGATTGATAGTTATGGCTACACCTTC. Protein product: CASTEIDSYGYTF. This chain links TRBV19 with TRBJ1-2; no definite D call. CDR1 LNHDA and CDR2 SQIVND come from the germline V gene (reference sequence). The V end was cut by 9 bases, the J end by 5 bases, with 16 bases between. CDR3 length: 13 residues.